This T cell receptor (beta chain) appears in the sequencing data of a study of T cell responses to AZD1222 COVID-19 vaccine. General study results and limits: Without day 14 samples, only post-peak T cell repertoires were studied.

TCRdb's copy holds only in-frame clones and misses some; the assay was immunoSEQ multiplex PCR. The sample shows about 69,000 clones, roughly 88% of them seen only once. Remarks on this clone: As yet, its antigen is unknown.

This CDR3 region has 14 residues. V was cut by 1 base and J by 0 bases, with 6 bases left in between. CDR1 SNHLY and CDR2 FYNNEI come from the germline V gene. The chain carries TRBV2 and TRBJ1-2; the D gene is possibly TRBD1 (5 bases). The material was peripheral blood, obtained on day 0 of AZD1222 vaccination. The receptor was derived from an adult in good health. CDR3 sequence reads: CASSEGGTNYGYTF. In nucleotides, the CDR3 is TGTGCCAGCAGTGAAGGGGGGACTAACTATGGCTACACCTTC.